The clone carrying this TCR beta chain was detected only a few times. Its antigen is not identified. This specimen comes from a study of cytomegalovirus exposure and HLA in healthy donors. Study-level results: Previous analysis showed most TCR beta V segments were productive about 90% or about 30% of the time. For most TCR sequences rarity was the rule, although some public TCRs occurred in many donors.

Each donor's status was that of a healthy bone marrow donor. Amplification used 60 Vbeta primers and 13 Jbeta primers. Only in-frame clones appear in the TCRdb table, and some are missing; sequencing was by immunoSEQ multiplex PCR. The sample has about 120,000 clones, 55% to 75% seen once. Trimming took off 4 bases at V and 9 bases at J, with 16 bases between the two ends. Germline V lookup: CDR1 SGHVS, CDR2 FQNEAQ. The CDR3 spans 13 residues. The origin of this receptor is a man aged 25 to 45 in good health and CMV-seronegative. The rearrangement uses TRBV7-8 and TRBJ2-7, with no clear D. Material for sequencing was PBMCs. Written as DNA, the CDR3 is TGTGCCAGCAGCTCAGCCCCCGGAGTTTCGCAGTACTTC. It codes for CASSSAPGVSQYF.